This TCR beta chain comes out of a study of cytomegalovirus exposure and HLA in healthy donors. Both 60 Vbeta primers and 13 Jbeta primers went into the PCR. The table came from immunoSEQ multiplex PCR; TCRdb's copy has only in-frame clones and leaves some out. The table includes about 200,000 clones, approximately 85% detected once. Remarks on this clone: Antigen: not known.

Study-level findings and limits: Association with HLA alleles at 0.05 false discovery rate was found for 16,951 TCR beta sequences in a later analysis. The authors assumed roughly uniform sequencing depth across donors for presence/absence analyses. It was reported that the classifier diagnosed cytomegalovirus status with high specificity and sensitivity in both the original and validation cohorts. Earlier analysis looked at TCR beta V segments, and most were productive about 87% or about 30% of the time.

Germline V lookup: CDR1 SGHTA, CDR2 FQGNSA. There are 15 residues in the CDR3. V was trimmed by 5 bases and J by 3 bases, leaving 14 bases between them. The clonotype was recovered from a girl under 18 in good health and CMV-seropositive. V gene TRBV7-2 combines with J gene TRBJ2-4; a possible D gene is TRBD2 (7 bases). The specimen was PBMCs. The CDR3 reads CASSPGRGGKNIQYF. Here the CDR3 DNA reads TGTGCCAGCAGCCCAGGGAGGGGGGGCAAAAACATTCAGTACTTC.